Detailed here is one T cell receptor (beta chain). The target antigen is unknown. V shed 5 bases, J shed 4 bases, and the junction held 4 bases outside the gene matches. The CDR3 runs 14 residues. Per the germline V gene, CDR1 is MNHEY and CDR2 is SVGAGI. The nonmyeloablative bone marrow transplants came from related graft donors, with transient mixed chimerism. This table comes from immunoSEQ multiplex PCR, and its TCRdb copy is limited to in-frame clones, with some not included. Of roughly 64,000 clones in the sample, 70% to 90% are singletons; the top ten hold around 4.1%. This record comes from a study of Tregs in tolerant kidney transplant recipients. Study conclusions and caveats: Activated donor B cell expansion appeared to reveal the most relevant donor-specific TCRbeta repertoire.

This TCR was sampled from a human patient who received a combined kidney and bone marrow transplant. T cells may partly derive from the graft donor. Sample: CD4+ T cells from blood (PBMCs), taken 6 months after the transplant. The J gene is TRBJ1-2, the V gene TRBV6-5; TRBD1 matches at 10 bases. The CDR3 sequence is CASSRGQGIYGYTF. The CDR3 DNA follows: TGTGCCAGCAGTAGGGGACAGGGGATCTATGGCTACACCTTC.